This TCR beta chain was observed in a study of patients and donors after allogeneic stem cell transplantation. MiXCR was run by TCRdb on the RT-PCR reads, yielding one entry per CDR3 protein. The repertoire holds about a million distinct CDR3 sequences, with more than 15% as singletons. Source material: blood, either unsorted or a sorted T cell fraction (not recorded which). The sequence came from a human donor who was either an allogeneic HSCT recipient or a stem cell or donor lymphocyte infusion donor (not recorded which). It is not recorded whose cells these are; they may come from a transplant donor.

In nucleotides, the CDR3 is TGTGCCAGCAGTTTAGGGACTAGCGGAAATACGCAGTATTTT. The encoded protein is CASSLGTSGNTQYF. The chain has TRBV12-3 or TRBV12-4 and TRBJ2-3, with 10 bases fitting TRBD2. J gave up 7 bases and V 1 base, and 2 bases lay outside the gene matches. The CDR3 is 14 residues long.